These T cell receptor beta chains were read from a single sample in a study of T-cell reconstitution after alpha-beta-depleted transplantation in children. One entry per CDR3 protein, called by TCRdb with MiXCR from the PCR reads. The sample has some 300,000 distinct CDR3 sequences; almost 8% are singletons. Sequencing used peripheral blood, obtained 360 days after TCRalphabeta/CD19-depleted stem cell transplant. Receptor source: a female patient aged 2-9 years who had a stem cell transplant for Fanconi anemia, so the T cells may come from the graft donor. Each CDR3 is given with its conserved first and last residue. A D gene is named only where the DNA matches it firmly. A row's size may be missing; if present it is once, few, many or a size class.

>TRBV7-8|TRBJ2-2|-|-
TGTGCCAGCAGCTTAGAGAGGCTCCGCAGAAACACCGGGGAGCTGTTTTTT
CASSLERLRRNTGELFF
>TRBV10-2|TRBJ2-2|few|-
TGCGCCAGCAGGTTTGGGGGAACGAACACCGGGGAGCTGTTTTTT
CASRFGGTNTGELFF
>TRBV5-1|TRBJ1-2|-|-
TGCGCCAGCAGCTTGGGTGAAGGGTATGGCTACACCTTC
CASSLGEGYGYTF
>TRBV6-2/TRBV6-3|TRBJ1-5|many|-
TGTGCCAGCAGTTTCCCTGACTATCAACAGCCCCAGCATTTT
CASSFPDYQQPQHF
>TRBV14|TRBJ1-3|few|-
TGTGCCAGCAGCCAGGGTGGAAACACCATATATTTT
CASSQGGNTIYF
>TRBV11-2|TRBJ1-1|-|-
TGTGCCAGCAGCTTCGCGTCCCTTGAAGCTTTCTTT
CASSFASLEAFF
>TRBV7-6|TRBJ1-3|many|-
TGTGCCAGCAGCTTAGGGGCTACCTTCTCTGGAAACACCATATATTTT
CASSLGATFSGNTIYF
>TRBV12-3/TRBV12-4|TRBJ2-1|many|TRBD2
TGTGCCAGCAGGGGACTAGCGGGAGACTACAATGAGCAGTTCTTC
CASRGLAGDYNEQFF
>TRBV23-1|TRBJ1-1|-|-
TGCGCCAGCAGTCAATTATGTTTGAGGGGCACTGAAGCTTTCTTT
CASSQLCLRGTEAFF
>TRBV13|TRBJ2-2|many|-
TGTGCCAGCAGCTGGCCCCGGGGTACCGGGGAGCTGTTTTTT
CASSWPRGTGELFF
>TRBV7-9|TRBJ2-7|many|-
TGTGCCAGCAGCGATAGGGGGTTACTGGACGAGCAGTACTTC
CASSDRGLLDEQYF
>TRBV7-3|TRBJ2-5|many|-
TGTGCCAGCAGCCGGACTCCCCAAGAGACCCAGTACTTC
CASSRTPQETQYF
>TRBV7-2|TRBJ1-3|many|-
TGTGCCAGCAGCTTTACAGATACTGGAAACACCATATATTTT
CASSFTDTGNTIYF
>TRBV28|TRBJ1-3|many|-
TGTGCCAGCAGATTGGGAGGAGACACCATATATTTT
CASRLGGDTIYF
>TRBV7-2|TRBJ2-7|-|TRBD2
TGTGCCAGCAGCTGGGGGGGACTAGGAGGTGGCGACGAGCAGTACTTC
CASSWGGLGGGDEQYF
>TRBV9|TRBJ2-7|few|-
TGTGCCAGCAGCGAGGACAATAACGAGCAGTACTTC
CASSEDNNEQYF
>TRBV10-2|TRBJ2-1|many|TRBD2
TGCGCCAGCTCAAATAGACTAGCGGGGGGAGTAAATGAGCAGTTCTTC
CASSNRLAGGVNEQFF
>TRBV12-3/TRBV12-4|TRBJ2-3|many|TRBD1
TGTGCCAGCCTTGCGCGCAGGGGGAGCGCAGATACGCAGTATTTT
CASLARRGSADTQYF
>TRBV7-3|TRBJ2-2|few|-
TGTGCCAGCAGCTTAGAGAGGCACACCGGGGAGCTGTTTTTT
CASSLERHTGELFF
>TRBV20-1|TRBJ1-5|-|TRBD1
TGCAGTGCTAGATGGGACAGGGCAGATCAGCCCCAGCATTTT
CSARWDRADQPQHF
>TRBV7-9|TRBJ1-1|many|-
TGTGCCAGCAGCTTAACCCCCCCGGACCCCAAACTAGGAGCTTTCTTT
CASSLTPPDPKLGAFF
>TRBV20-1|TRBJ1-2|many|TRBD1
TGCAGTGCTACCGTGCTAGGGGGCTCAGGAGGCTACACCTTC
CSATVLGGSGGYTF